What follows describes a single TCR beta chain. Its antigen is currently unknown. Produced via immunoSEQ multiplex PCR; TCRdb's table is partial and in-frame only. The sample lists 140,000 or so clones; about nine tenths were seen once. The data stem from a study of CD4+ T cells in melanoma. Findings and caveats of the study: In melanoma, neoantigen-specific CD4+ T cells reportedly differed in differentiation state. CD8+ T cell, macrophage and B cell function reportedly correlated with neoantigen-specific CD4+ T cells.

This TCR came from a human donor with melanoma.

In DNA form, the CDR3 reads TGCAGCGTTGAAGACCCACTAGCGGGGCTGAGAGGCGAGCAGTACTTC. The encoded protein is CSVEDPLAGLRGEQYF. The V call is TRBV29-1, the J call TRBJ2-7, with 10 bases fitting TRBD2. This CDR3 contains 16 residues. The J segment lost 6 bases and the V segment lost 0 bases, leaving 11 bases of the junction unmatched. CDR1 and CDR2 from the germline V gene are SQVTM and ANQGSEA.